This T cell receptor beta chain was recorded in a study of identical twins (dated by TCRdb to the mid-2010s). Study-level background: To test whether fetal clonotypes persist, this study deep-sequenced TCR alpha and beta repertoires from monozygotic twins, from unrelated adults of various ages, and from cord blood. To rule out contamination, replicate twin experiments were performed at different times with different library preparation protocols.

A distance of 11 bases separates the germline ends of V and J, which lose 0 bases and 5 bases respectively. For CDR1 and CDR2, the germline V gene lists MNHEY and SVGAGI. The CDR3 starts with the cysteine, ends with the phenylalanine, and has 14 residues. The kept DNA is CDR3 alone, 42 bases in frame from the first base. Every donor was a healthy Caucasian. Three pairs of female monozygotic twins, all aged roughly 18 to 29 years, were included in the twin cohort. The RNA used for TCR libraries was isolated from peripheral blood mononuclear cells. Library prep was done by 5' RACE. Sequencer: Illumina HiSeq 2000. A universal primer binding site was added through template switching, and the final cDNA carried a unique molecular identifier so that TCR cDNA molecules could be counted accurately. Specific primers in the conserved constant-segment region were used to synthesize first-strand cDNA for the TCR alpha and beta chains. To control for contamination, each cDNA library was double barcoded with a SMART-Mk sample barcode plus Illumina barcodes. TruSeq adapter sequences and Illumina sample barcodes were added in two successive PCR steps. The Illumina HiSeq platform was used with custom primers to sequence TCR alpha and beta cDNA libraries. Turning to the authors' computational methods: Unique molecular identifiers were extracted from raw reads with MiGEC, and CDR3 positions were determined with MiXCR. For each individual, recombination models were inferred using an EM algorithm with the repgenHMM and IGoR tools. Shared clonotypes were analyzed with the tcR package in R, and sharing was normalized by the product of cloneset sizes. Out-of-frame nonproductive sequences were analyzed to study raw recombination free of thymic and clonal selection effects. TCRdb reprocessed the public reads (quality trimming at Q25 with fastp, clone calling with MiXCR) and kept in-frame beta chains. Rows with a matching CDR3 protein are joined into one entry that keeps the most common DNA and genes. The V and J calls were determined by TCRdb, not by the authors. In this sample the table shows some 900,000 distinct CDR3 sequences, about 12% of which occur a single time. The ten largest clones capture about 1.6% of the sample.

This clonotype has more than one count but fewer than ten. It lacks a known antigen. There are no base qualities to consult, and no much larger clone falls within one base. What the work shows at the level of the full study, not this receptor alone: The excess sharing between twins in beta out-of-frame sequences was weaker because fewer shared sequences reduced the signal-to-noise ratio. In monozygotic twins, recombination models systematically underestimated out-of-frame TCR alpha sharing, but the models matched the sharing seen between unrelated individuals. Invariant T cells such as MAIT and iNKT could partly confound zero-insertion analyses, though diverse VJ usage argued against this for most clonotypes. Abundant cord blood beta clonotypes carried fewer insertions; young adult naive repertoires showed a weaker similar trend, while memory repertoires showed none. Because the same donors could not be followed over many years, the conclusions relied on cross-sectional statistical analysis. Compared with coincidental sharing between unrelated individuals, out-of-frame TCR alpha sequences shared between twins showed an excess of sequences with low generation probability.

These data were also filed under a second study, of yellow fever vaccine responses in identical twins. In that second paper, the authors write: According to the authors, in identical twins the way T cells responded to vaccination appeared partly convergent and partly personalized. Focusing on identical twins, the study followed the T cell clones that responded to the vaccine, and did so with precision.

Sequencing was carried out using PBMCs. The TCR comes from a woman between 18 and 29 years old in good health. The rearranged chain carries TRBV6-5 and TRBJ2-7, with no reliable assignment of the D segment. This receptor has the CDR3 CASSYSSLFDEQYF. Read as DNA, the sequence is TGTGCCAGCAGTTACTCAAGTTTGTTCGACGAGCAGTACTTC.